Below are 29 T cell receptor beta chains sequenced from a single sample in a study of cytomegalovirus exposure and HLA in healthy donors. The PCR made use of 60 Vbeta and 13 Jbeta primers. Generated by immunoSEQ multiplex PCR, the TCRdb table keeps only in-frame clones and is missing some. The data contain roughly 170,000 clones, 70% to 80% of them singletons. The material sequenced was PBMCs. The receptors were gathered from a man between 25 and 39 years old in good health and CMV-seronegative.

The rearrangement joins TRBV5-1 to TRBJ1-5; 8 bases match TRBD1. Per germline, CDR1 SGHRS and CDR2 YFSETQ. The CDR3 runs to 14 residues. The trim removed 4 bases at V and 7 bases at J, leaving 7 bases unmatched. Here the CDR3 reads CASSQGQGDQPQHF. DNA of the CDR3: TGCGCCAGCAGCCAAGGACAGGGCGACCAGCCCCAGCATTTT.

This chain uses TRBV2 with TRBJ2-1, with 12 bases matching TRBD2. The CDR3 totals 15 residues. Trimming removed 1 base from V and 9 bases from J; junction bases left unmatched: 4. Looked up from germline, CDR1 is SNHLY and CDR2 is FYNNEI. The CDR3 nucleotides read TGTGCCAGCAGTGAAGAGGGACTAGCGGGCAGTGAGCAGTTCTTC. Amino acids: CASSEEGLAGSEQFF.

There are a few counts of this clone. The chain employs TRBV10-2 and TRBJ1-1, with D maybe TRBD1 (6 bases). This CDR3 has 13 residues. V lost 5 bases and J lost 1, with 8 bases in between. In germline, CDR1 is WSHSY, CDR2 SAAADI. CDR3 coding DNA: TGCGCCAGCAGTTGGACAGCGAACACTGAAGCTTTCTTT. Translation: CASSWTANTEAFF.

The CDR3 DNA reads as TGCGCCAGCAGCCAAGTACCAGGGGGCCAGTCAGATACGCAGTATTTT. As protein: CASSQVPGGQSDTQYF. The V gene is TRBV4-1, the J gene TRBJ2-3, with 8 bases identical to TRBD1. V lost 1 base and J lost 4; bases outside the gene matches: 7. This CDR3 spans 16 amino acids. CDR1 and CDR2 (germline): MGHRA, YSYEKL.

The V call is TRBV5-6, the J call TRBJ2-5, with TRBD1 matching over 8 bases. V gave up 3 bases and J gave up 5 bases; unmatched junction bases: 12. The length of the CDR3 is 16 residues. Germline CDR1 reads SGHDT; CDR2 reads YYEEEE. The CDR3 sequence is CASSWWAGGFGETQYF. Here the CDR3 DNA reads TGTGCCAGCAGCTGGTGGGCAGGGGGCTTCGGTGAGACCCAGTACTTC.

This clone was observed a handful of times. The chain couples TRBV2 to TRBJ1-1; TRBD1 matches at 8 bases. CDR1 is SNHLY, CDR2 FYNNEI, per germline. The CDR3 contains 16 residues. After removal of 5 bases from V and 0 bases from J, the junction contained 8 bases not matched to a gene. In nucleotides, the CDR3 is TGTGCCAGCAGTCTCTACGAGACAGGGGTGAACACTGAAGCTTTCTTT. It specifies CASSLYETGVNTEAFF. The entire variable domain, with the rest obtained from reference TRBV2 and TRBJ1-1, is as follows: EPEVTQTPSHQVTQMGQEVILRCVPISNHLYFYWYRQILGQKVEFLVSFYNNEISEKSEIFDDQFSVERPDGSNFTLKIRSTKLEDSAMYFCASSLYETGVNTEAFFGQGTRLTVV.

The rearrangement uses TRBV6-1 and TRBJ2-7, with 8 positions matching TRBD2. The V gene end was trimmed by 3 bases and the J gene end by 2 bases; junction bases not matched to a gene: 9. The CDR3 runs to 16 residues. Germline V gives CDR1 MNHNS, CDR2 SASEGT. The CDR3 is CASSERVSGVPYEQYF. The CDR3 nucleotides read TGTGCCAGCAGTGAGCGGGTTAGCGGGGTTCCCTACGAGCAGTACTTC.

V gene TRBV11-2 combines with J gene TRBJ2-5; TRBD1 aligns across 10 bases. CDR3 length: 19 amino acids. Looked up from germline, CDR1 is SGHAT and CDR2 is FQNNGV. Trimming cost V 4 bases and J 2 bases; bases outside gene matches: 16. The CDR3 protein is CASSYGQGGSFTTQETQYF. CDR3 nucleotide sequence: TGTGCCAGCAGCTACGGACAGGGGGGTTCTTTCACGACTCAAGAGACCCAGTACTTC. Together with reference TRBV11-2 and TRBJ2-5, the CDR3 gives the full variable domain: EAGVAQSPRYKIIEKRQSVAFWCNPISGHATLYWYQQILGQGPKLLIQFQNNGVVDDSQLPKDRFSAERLKGVDSTLKIQPAKLEDSAVYLCASSYGQGGSFTTQETQYFGPGTRLLVL.

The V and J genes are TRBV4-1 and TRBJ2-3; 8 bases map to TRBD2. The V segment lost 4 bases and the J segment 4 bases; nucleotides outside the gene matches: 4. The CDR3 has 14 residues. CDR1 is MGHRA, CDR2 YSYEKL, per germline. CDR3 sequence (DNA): TGCGCCAGCAGCCGCTTACTAGCGGCAGATACGCAGTATTTT. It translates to CASSRLLAADTQYF.

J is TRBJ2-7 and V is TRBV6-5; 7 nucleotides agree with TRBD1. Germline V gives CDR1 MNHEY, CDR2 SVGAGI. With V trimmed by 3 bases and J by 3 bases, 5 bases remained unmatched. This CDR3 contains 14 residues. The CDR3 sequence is CASSYRTGVYEQYF. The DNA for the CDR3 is TGTGCCAGCAGTTATCGTACAGGGGTCTACGAGCAGTACTTC.

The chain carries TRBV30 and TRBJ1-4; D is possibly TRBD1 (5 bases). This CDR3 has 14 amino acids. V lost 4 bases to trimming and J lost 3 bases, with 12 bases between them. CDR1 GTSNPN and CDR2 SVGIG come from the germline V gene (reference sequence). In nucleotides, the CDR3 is TGTGCCTGGAACCCCGGGGGGGCTAATGAAAAACTGTTTTTT. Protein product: CAWNPGGANEKLFF.

The CDR3 nucleotides are TGTGCCAGCAGGACTAGCGGCTCCTACGAGCAGTACTTC. This sequence encodes CASRTSGSYEQYF. V is TRBV7-2 and J is TRBJ2-7, with TRBD2 identical over 9 bases. This CDR3 region has 13 residues. Trimming took 6 bases from V and 0 from J; bases not matched to a gene: 0. Germline CDR1 is SGHTA and CDR2 is FQGNSA.

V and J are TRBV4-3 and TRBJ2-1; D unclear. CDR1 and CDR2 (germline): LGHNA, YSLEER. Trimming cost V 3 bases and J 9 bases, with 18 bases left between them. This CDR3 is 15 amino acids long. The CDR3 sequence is CASSHSSSSRSEQFF. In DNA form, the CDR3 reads TGCGCCAGCAGCCACTCCTCCTCTAGTAGGTCTGAGCAGTTCTTC.

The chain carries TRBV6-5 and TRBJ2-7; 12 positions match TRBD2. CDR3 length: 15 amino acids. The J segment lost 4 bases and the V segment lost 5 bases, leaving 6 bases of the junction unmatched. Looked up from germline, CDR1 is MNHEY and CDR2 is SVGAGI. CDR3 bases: TGTGCCAGCAGTACCCCTAGCGGGAGGGGATACGAGCAGTACTTC. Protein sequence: CASSTPSGRGYEQYF.

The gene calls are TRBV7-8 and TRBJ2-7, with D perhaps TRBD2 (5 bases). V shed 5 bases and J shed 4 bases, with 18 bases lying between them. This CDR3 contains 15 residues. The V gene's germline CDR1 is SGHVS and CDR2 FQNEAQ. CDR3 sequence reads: CASSHPPLTGYEQYF. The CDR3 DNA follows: TGTGCCAGCAGCCACCCTCCCCTGACGGGATACGAGCAGTACTTC. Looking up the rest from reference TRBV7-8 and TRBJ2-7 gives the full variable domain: GAGVSQSPRYKVAKRGQDVALRCDPISGHVSLFWYQQALGQGPEFLTYFQNEAQLDKSGLPSDRFFAERPEGSVSTLKIQRTQQEDSAVYLCASSHPPLTGYEQYFGPGTRLTVT.

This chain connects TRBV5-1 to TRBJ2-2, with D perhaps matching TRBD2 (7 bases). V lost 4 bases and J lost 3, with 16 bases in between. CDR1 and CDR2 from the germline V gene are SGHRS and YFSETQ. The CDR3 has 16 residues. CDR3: CASSRGGNVDTGELFF. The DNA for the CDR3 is TGCGCCAGCAGCCGCGGGGGCAACGTTGACACCGGGGAGCTGTTTTTT. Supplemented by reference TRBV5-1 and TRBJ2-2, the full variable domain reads KAGVTQTPRYLIKTRGQQVTLSCSPISGHRSVSWYQQTPGQGLQFLFEYFSETQRNKGNFPGRFSGRQFSNSRSEMNVSTLELGDSALYLCASSRGGNVDTGELFFGEGSRLTVL.

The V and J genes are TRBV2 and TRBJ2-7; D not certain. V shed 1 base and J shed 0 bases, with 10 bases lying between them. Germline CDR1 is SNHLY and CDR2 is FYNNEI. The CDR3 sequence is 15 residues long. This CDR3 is CASSEEAGTSYEQYF. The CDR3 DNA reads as TGTGCCAGCAGTGAAGAGGCAGGTACCTCCTACGAGCAGTACTTC.

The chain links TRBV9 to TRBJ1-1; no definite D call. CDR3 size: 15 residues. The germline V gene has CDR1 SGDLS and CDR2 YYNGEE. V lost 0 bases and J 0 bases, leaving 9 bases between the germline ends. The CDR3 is CASSVARSMNTEAFF. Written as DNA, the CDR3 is TGTGCCAGCAGCGTAGCGAGATCTATGAACACTGAAGCTTTCTTT.

CDR3 in DNA: TGTGCCAGCAGCCGGGTCTTTGGGGCTTTCTTT. It yields the protein CASSRVFGAFF. The V and J genes are TRBV28 and TRBJ1-1; D is unclear. The CDR3 has 11 residues. V was shortened by 6 bases and J by 11 bases, with 13 bases between the two germline ends. CDR1 MDHEN and CDR2 SYDVKM come from the germline V gene.

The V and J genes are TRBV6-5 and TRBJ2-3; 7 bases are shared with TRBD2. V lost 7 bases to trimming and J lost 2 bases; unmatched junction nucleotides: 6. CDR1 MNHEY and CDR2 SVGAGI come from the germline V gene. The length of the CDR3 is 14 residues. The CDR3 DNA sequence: TGTGCCAGCAACCCGGGACTATCCACAGATACGCAGTATTTT. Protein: CASNPGLSTDTQYF.

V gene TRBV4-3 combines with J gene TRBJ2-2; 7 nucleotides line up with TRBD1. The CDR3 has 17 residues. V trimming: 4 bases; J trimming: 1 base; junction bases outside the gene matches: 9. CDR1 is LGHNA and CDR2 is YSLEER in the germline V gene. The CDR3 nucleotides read TGCGCCAGCAGCCCTGGGGGAACAGGGGAGAACACCGGGGAGCTGTTTTTT. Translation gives CASSPGGTGENTGELFF.

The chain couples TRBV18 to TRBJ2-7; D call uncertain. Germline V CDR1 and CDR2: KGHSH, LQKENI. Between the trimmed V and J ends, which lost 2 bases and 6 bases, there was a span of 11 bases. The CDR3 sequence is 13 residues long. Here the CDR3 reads CASSPAALSEQYF. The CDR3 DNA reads TGTGCCAGCTCACCAGCCGCTCTAAGCGAGCAGTACTTC. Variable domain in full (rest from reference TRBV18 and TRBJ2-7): NAGVMQNPRHLVRRRGQEARLRCSPMKGHSHVYWYRQLPEEGLKFMVYLQKENIIDESGMPKERFSAEFPKEGPSILRIQQVVRGDSAAYFCASSPAALSEQYFGPGTRLTVT.

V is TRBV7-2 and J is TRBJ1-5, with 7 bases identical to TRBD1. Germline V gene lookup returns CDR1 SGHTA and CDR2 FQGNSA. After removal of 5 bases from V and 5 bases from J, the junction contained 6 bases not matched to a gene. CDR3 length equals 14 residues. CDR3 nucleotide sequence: TGTGCCAGCAGCCCGGGACAGTCTTATCAGCCCCAGCATTTT. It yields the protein CASSPGQSYQPQHF. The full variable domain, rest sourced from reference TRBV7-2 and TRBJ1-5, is GAGVSQSPSNKVTEKGKDVELRCDPISGHTALYWYRQSLGQGLEFLIYFQGNSAPDKSGLPSDRFSAERTGGSVSTLTIQRTQQEDSAVYLCASSPGQSYQPQHFGDGTRLSIL.

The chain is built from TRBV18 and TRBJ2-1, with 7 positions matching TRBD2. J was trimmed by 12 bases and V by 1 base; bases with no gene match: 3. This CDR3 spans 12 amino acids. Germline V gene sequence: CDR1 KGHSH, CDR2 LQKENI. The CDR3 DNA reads TGTGCCAGCTCACCACTAAGGGAGGGGCAGTTCTTC. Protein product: CASSPLREGQFF. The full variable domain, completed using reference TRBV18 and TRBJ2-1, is NAGVMQNPRHLVRRRGQEARLRCSPMKGHSHVYWYRQLPEEGLKFMVYLQKENIIDESGMPKERFSAEFPKEGPSILRIQQVVRGDSAAYFCASSPLREGQFFGPGTRLTVL.

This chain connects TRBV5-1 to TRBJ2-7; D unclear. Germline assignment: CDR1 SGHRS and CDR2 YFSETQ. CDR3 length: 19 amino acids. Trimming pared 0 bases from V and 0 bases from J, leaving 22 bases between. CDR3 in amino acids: CASSLATWVGSPSSYEQYF. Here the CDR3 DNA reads TGCGCCAGCAGCTTGGCCACTTGGGTCGGGTCGCCTAGCTCCTACGAGCAGTACTTC.

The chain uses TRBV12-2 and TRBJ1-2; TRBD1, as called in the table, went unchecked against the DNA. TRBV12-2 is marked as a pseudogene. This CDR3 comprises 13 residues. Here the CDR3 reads CASPPQGDRTYTF. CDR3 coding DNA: TGTGCAAGTCCCCCCCAAGGGGACAGGACCTACACCTTC.

The CDR3 reads CAWRADRISYEQYF. DNA of the CDR3: TGTGCCTGGAGGGCGGACAGAATTTCCTACGAGCAGTACTTC. V usage is TRBV30 and J usage is TRBJ2-7, with D possibly TRBD1 on 6 matching bases. Trimming left V 3 bases short and J 1 base short, with 13 bases between. Per germline, CDR1 GTSNPN and CDR2 SVGIG (reference sequence). The CDR3 is 14 residues long.

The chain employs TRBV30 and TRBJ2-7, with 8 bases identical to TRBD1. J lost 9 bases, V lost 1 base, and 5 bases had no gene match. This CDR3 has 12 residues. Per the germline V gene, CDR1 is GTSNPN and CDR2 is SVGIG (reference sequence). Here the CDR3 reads CAWSADRVRQYF. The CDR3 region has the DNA TGTGCCTGGAGTGCGGACAGGGTAAGGCAGTACTTC.

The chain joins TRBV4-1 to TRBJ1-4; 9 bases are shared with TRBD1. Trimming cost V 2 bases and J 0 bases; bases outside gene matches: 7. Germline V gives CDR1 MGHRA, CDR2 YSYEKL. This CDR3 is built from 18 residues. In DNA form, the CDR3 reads TGCGCCAGCAGCCAACTGCCGGGACAGGGACCAACTAATGAAAAACTGTTTTTT. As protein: CASSQLPGQGPTNEKLFF.